The rows below give T cell receptor beta chains drawn from one sample of a study of blood T cell repertoires in COVID-19. Produced via immunoSEQ multiplex PCR; TCRdb's table is partial and in-frame only. Of a few hundred thousand clones listed, 80% to 85% are singletons. Specimen: peripheral blood. Every receptor here comes from a person between 65 and 79 years old with COVID-19, enrolled during active disease. The CDR3 runs from the conserved cysteine through the conserved F or W. D genes are given only for firm matches.

- | TRBJ2-1 | TRBV7-9 | 16 | CASSPGEGGLWNEQFF
TRBD2 | TRBJ2-5 | TRBV7-8 | 17 | CASSSRGLAGNQETQYF
TRBD2 | TRBJ2-7 | TRBV9 | 13 | CASSTSGRGEQYF
- | TRBJ1-5 | TRBV6-5 | 12 | CASSRKDQPQHF
TRBD2 | TRBJ2-1 | TRBV29-1 | 15 | CSARTSGRFSNEQFF
TRBD2 | TRBJ2-2 | TRBV4-2 | 18 | CASSQDATSVSNTGELFF
TRBD1 | TRBJ1-5 | TRBV7-9 | 19 | CASSPLRQGASGSNQPQHF
- | TRBJ2-2 | TRBV28 | 16 | CASSLLSMWATGELFF
TRBD1 | TRBJ2-1 | TRBV19 | 13 | CATQDRFVNEQFF
TRBD2 | TRBJ2-3 | TRBV7-9 | 15 | CASSTLAGDTDTQYF
- | TRBJ2-2 | TRBV19 | 14 | CASYEGGFSGELFF
TRBD1 | TRBJ2-5 | TRBV29-1 | 16 | CSVKLMRAGGRETQYF
TRBD1 | TRBJ1-4 | TRBV13 | 15 | CASSLGGQGNEKLFF
TRBD1 | TRBJ1-1 | TRBV7-2 | 14 | CASSAYRGATEAFF
- | TRBJ2-5 | TRBV3-1/TRBV3-2 | 16 | CASSPPLQGTLETQYF
TRBD2 | TRBJ2-7 | TRBV6-2/TRBV6-3 | 16 | CASSYSSGTSFYEQYF
TRBD1 | TRBJ1-1 | TRBV28 | 15 | CASSQQGFSSTEAFF
TRBD1 | TRBJ1-4 | TRBV19 | 14 | CASKKTGADEKLFF
TRBD1 | TRBJ1-1 | TRBV6-6 | 15 | CASSLPGQRNTEAFF
- | TRBJ2-5 | TRBV11-1 | 13 | CASSLGGLETQYF
- | TRBJ2-7 | TRBV2 | 11 | CASSLLGEQYF
- | TRBJ1-1 | TRBV5-1 | 14 | CASSYEPTGWQAFF
TRBD1 | TRBJ1-2 | TRBV7-9 | 15 | CASSYLQGSRDGYTF
- | TRBJ2-1 | TRBV9 | 15 | CASSVAGSVNNEQFF
TRBD2 | TRBJ2-7 | TRBV7-8 | 18 | CASSLTTLTSGGAGEQYF
- | TRBJ1-1 | TRBV6-5 | 11 | CASSDSSRAFF
- | TRBJ2-1 | TRBV12-3/TRBV12-4 | 13 | CASSLTQGSEQFF
TRBD2 | TRBJ2-3 | TRBV3-1/TRBV3-2 | 17 | CASSLGLAGGGTDTQYF
TRBD2 | TRBJ2-3 | TRBV14 | 15 | CASSLSGADTDTQYF
- | TRBJ1-2 | TRBV5-6 | 18 | CASSLKGKPPGGDHGYTF
TRBD1 | TRBJ1-3 | TRBV18 | 17 | CASSPRMGQATGNTIYF
TRBD1 | TRBJ1-5 | TRBV28 | 14 | CASSLPGGRQPQHF
TRBD1 | TRBJ1-6 | TRBV7-6 | 15 | CASSPQTGGNSPLHF
- | TRBJ1-2 | TRBV12-3/TRBV12-4 | 13 | CASSFRAGDGYTF
- | TRBJ1-2 | TRBV12-3/TRBV12-4 | 12 | CASSLSGVGYTF
- | TRBJ1-1 | TRBV28 | 15 | CASSRGGSLNTEAFF
TRBD1 | TRBJ2-3 | TRBV5-6 | 16 | CASSSRTGTGTDTQYF
- | TRBJ1-2 | TRBV6-2/TRBV6-3 | 15 | CASSYSKSGTYGYTF
TRBD2 | TRBJ2-3 | TRBV4-1 | 16 | CASSQASGGTTDTQYF
TRBD1 | TRBJ1-6 | TRBV9 | 15 | CASSPTGAPNSPLHF
TRBD2 | TRBJ2-3 | TRBV7-8 | 20 | CASSPDPGTSGRRFPDTQYF
- | TRBJ1-1 | TRBV7-3 | 13 | CASSSGMNTEAFF
- | TRBJ1-6 | TRBV7-3 | 15 | CASSLKAGSDSPLHF
- | TRBJ2-5 | TRBV7-8 | 16 | CASSAPPGMLGETQYF
- | TRBJ2-5 | TRBV30 | 15 | CAWRLPGAYQETQYF
- | TRBJ1-4 | TRBV6-2/TRBV6-3 | 16 | CASSYIGRATNEKLFF
- | TRBJ2-1 | TRBV29-1 | 15 | CSVGRGSPDYNEQFF
TRBD1 | TRBJ1-2 | TRBV10-3 | 14 | CAIRGGIEVYGYTF
TRBD2 | TRBJ2-1 | TRBV7-3 | 14 | CASGGAGGNNEQFF
TRBD1 | TRBJ1-6 | TRBV29-1 | 13 | CSGKTGDGSPLHF
- | TRBJ1-5 | TRBV28 | 12 | CASPRDNQPQHF
TRBD2 | TRBJ2-2 | TRBV10-3 | 14 | CAIARLADTGELFF
- | TRBJ2-1 | TRBV4-2 | 15 | CASSQDSGFNNEQFF